This is a list of T cell receptor beta chains from one sample in a study of human T cells and chemical hapten exposure. One entry per CDR3 protein results from TCRdb running MiXCR on the RACE reads. The sample includes about 89,000 distinct CDR3 sequences, approximately 10% seen only once; the top ten take less than 2.5%. Sequencing used whole blood, obtained in connection with sensitization to the hapten diphenylcyclopropenone (DPC). These receptors all come from a man in his forties or fifties with alopecia areata. Some clones in this sample may be carry-over from other donors' samples. Both conserved end residues are trimmed from each CDR3.

TRBJ2-3 TRBV28 ASSLIQGGGTDTQY
TRBJ2-7 TRBV21-1 ASSKRSQGPSYEQY
TRBJ2-6 TRBV7-3 ASSYGLAASSGANVLT
TRBJ2-1 TRBV7-9 ASSLPGANNEQF
TRBJ2-1 TRBV27 ARGLTREGWF
TRBJ2-3 TRBV4-2 ASSQEGTISTDTQY
TRBJ2-7 TRBV14 ASSQRRGELYEQY
TRBJ2-5 TRBV7-2 ASSLVLAGGSTQETQY
TRBJ1-1 TRBV7-9 ASSQGTEAF
TRBJ2-7 TRBV9 ASSVDLAGGTYEQY
TRBJ2-3 TRBV19 ASSIHPGTGVRSTDTQY
TRBJ2-2 TRBV4-1 ASSQEGAGVIGELF
TRBJ1-5 TRBV12-3/TRBV12-4 ASSSTNQPQH
TRBJ1-3 TRBV18 ASSPIFDTGSGNTIY
TRBJ2-5 TRBV20-1 SARDRAESLQETQY
TRBJ2-1 TRBV6-2/TRBV6-3 ASTSISQAGVYNEQF
TRBJ2-6 TRBV18 ASSPLPGTGHSGANVLT
TRBJ2-7 TRBV11-1 ASSFQGHEQY
TRBJ1-2 TRBV6-6 ASRSGTGGPNYGYT
TRBJ2-3 TRBV29-1 SAKDRGLADTQY
TRBJ2-1 TRBV7-2 ASSLGGGYNEQF
TRBJ1-4 TRBV5-1 ASSKGIALEKLF
TRBJ1-1 TRBV28 ASSLGLSGGENTEAF
TRBJ2-3 TRBV19 ASARDTQY